Reported below is one TCR beta chain. The target antigen is unknown. These data come from a study of T-cell memory formation after mild COVID-19. TCRdb reprocessed the 5' RACE reads via MiXCR and lists one record per CDR3 protein. Among fewer than 15,000 distinct CDR3 sequences listed, roughly 16% were seen once. Whole-study findings and limits: Clones contracting across day 15 to 85 had a balanced CD4/CD8 profile; later expanding clones leaned CD4+. Cross-reactive memory apparently joined, as some responding clones appeared in pre-infection memory.

CDR3 size: 16 residues. Germline lookup yields CDR1 KGHDR and CDR2 SFDVKD. V shed 4 bases and J shed 7 bases, with 19 bases lying between them. The sequence was collected from a man aged 18-30 years who had mild COVID-19 (a few samples of this study predate the infection). Cell type and time point are not known. What was sequenced was PBMCs or a T cell subset sorted from them (not recorded which). This chain uses TRBV24-1 with TRBJ2-1; TRBD2 is a possible D gene (5 bases). CDR3 residues: CATSDPVPTGSNEQFF. The CDR3, as DNA: TGTGCCACCAGTGACCCCGTTCCCACGGGGAGTAATGAGCAGTTCTTC.